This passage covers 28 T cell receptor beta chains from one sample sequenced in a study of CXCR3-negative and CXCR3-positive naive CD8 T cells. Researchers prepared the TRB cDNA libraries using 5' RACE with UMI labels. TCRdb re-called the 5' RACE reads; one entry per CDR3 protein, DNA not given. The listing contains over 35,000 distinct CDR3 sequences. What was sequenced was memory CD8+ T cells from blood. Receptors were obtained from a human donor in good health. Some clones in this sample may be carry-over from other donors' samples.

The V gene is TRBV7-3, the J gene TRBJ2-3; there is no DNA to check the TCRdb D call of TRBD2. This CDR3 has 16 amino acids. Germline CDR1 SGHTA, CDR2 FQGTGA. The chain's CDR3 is CASSLGLAGSTDTQYF.

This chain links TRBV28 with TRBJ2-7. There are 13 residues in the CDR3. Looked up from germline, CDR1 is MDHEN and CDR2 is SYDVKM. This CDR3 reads CASTPVDSYEQYF.

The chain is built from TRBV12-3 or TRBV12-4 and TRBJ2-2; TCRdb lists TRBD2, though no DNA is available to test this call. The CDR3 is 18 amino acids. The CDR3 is CASSPLRTRGGNTGELFF.

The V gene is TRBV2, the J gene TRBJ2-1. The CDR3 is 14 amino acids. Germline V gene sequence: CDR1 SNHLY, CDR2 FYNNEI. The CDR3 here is CASSDQERYNEQFF.

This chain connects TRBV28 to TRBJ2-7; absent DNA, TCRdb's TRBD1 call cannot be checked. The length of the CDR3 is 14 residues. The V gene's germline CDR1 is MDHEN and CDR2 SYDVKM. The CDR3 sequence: CASSESGGIYEQYF.

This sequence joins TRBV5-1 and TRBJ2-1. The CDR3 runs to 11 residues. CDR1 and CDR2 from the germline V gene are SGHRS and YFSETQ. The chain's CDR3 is CASSGGNEQFF.

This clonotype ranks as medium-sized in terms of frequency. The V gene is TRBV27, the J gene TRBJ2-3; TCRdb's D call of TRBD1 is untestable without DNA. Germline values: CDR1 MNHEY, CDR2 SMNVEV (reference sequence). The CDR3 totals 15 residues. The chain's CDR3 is CASSETAPSSDTQYF.

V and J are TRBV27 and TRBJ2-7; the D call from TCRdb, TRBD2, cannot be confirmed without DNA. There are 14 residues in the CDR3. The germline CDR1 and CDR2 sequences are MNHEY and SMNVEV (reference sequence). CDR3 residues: CASSVAGDIYEQYF.

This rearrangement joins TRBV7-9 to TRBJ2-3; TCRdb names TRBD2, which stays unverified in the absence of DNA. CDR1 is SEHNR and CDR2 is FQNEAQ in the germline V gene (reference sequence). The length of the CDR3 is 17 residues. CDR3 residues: CASSHPLAGGPSDTQYF.

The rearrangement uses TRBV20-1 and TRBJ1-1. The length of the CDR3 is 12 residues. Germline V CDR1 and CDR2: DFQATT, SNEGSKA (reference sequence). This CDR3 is CSASLGDTEAFF.

This chain's CDR3 is CASSQVIGGYEQYF. The chain combines TRBV14 with TRBJ2-7; TCRdb lists TRBD1, though no DNA is available to test this call. This CDR3 has 14 amino acids. In germline, CDR1 is SGHDN, CDR2 FVKESK. The entire variable domain, with the rest obtained from reference TRBV14 and TRBJ2-7, is as follows: EAGVTQFPSHSVIEKGQTVTLRCDPISGHDNLYWYRRVMGKEIKFLLHFVKESKQDESGMPNNRFLAERTGGTYSTLKVQPAELEDSGVYFCASSQVIGGYEQYFGPGTRLTVT.

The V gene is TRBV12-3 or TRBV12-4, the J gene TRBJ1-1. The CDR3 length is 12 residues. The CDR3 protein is CASSLVGTEAFF.

The CDR3 loop reads CASSYQYNEQFF. The chain joins TRBV6-2 or TRBV6-3 to TRBJ2-1. This CDR3 contains 12 residues. The V gene's germline CDR1 is MNHEY and CDR2 SVGEGT.

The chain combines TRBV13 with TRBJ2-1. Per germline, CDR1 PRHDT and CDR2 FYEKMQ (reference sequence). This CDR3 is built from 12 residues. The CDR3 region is CASSSRKNEQFF.

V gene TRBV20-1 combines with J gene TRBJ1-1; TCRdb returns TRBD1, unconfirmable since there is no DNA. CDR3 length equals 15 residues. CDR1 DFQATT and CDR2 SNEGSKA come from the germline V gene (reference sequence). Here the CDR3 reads CSARDSGTVNTEAFF.

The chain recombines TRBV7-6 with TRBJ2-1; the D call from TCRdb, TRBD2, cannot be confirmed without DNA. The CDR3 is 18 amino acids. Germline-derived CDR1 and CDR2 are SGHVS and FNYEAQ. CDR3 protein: CASSLEGAPGGSYNEQFF.

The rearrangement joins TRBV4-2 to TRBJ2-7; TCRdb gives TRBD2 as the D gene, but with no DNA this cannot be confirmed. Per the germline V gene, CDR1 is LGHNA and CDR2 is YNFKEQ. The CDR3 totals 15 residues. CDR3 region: CASSLGRESSYEQYF.

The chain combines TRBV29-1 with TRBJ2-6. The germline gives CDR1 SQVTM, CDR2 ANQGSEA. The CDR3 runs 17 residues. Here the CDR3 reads CSVEDWSGDSGANVLTF.

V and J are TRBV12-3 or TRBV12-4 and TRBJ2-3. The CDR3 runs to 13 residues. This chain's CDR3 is CASSFSHTDTQYF.

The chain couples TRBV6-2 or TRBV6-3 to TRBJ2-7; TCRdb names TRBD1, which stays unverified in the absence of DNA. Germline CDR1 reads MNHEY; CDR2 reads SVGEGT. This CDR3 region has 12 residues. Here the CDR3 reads CATGTGTYEQYF.

This CDR3 is CASSEYFRVGLNEQFF. The gene calls are TRBV25-1 and TRBJ2-1. The CDR3 consists of 16 residues. Looked up from germline, CDR1 is MGHDK and CDR2 is SYGVNS.

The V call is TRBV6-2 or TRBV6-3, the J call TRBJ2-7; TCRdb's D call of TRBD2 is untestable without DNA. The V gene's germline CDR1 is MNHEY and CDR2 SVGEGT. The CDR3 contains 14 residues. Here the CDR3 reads CASSVGTSGYEQYF.

The CDR3 reads CSVKIWREGLYNEQFF. The chain has TRBV20-1 and TRBJ2-1; TCRdb picks TRBD2, but there is no DNA to check that call. The CDR3 covers 16 residues. The V gene's germline CDR1 is DFQATT and CDR2 SNEGSKA (reference sequence).

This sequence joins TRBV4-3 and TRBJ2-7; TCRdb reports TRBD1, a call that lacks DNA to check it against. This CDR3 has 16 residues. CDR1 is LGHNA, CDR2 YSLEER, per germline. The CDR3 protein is CASSQGRDRGTYEQYF.

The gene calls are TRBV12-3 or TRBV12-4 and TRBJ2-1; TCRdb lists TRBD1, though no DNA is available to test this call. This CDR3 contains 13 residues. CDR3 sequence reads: CASRQTGYNEQFF.

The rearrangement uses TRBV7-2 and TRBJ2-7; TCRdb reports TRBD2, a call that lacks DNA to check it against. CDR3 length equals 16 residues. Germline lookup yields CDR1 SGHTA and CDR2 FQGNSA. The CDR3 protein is CASSLVGGAISYEQYF.

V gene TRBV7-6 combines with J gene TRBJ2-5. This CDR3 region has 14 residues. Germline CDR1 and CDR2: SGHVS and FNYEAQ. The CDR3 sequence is CASSLNRVGETQYF.

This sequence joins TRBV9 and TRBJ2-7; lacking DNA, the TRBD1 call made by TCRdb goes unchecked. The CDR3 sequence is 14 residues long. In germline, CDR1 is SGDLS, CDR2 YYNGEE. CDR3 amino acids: CASSVGQGLREQYF. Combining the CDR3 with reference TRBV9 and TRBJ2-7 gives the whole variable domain DSGVTQTPKHLITATGQRVTLRCSPRSGDLSVYWYQQSLDQGLQFLIQYYNGEERAKGNILERFSAQQFPDLHSELNLSSLELGDSALYFCASSVGQGLREQYFGPGTRLTVT.